The subject of this entry is one TCR beta chain. This sample was included in a study of blood T cell repertoires in COVID-19. About the research overall: Donors in the United States, Italy and Spain gave samples during acute or convalescent COVID-19.

The germline gives CDR1 WSHSY, CDR2 SAAADI. Trimming took off 6 bases at V and 4 bases at J, with 21 bases between the two ends. This CDR3 has 16 amino acids. TCRdb's table, derived via immunoSEQ multiplex PCR, lists solely in-frame clones and lacks some. The table includes about 160,000 clones, about 89% detected once. The source material was peripheral blood. The receptor was isolated from an elderly man with acute or convalescent COVID-19. The chain links TRBV10-2 to TRBJ1-1; D gene unclear. The CDR3 sequence: CASRTPERGLSTEAFF. The CDR3 DNA follows: TGCGCCAGCAGGACGCCAGAGAGAGGGTTGAGCACTGAAGCTTTCTTT.